A single sample gave rise to the 27 T cell receptor beta chains below, sequenced in a study of T cell repertoires in cytomegalovirus infection. TCRdb analysed the reads with MiXCR anew, one entry per CDR3 protein. Here the sample spans about 180,000 distinct CDR3 sequences, roughly 17% being singletons. The specimen was CD8+ T cells from PBMCs. These receptors were taken from a human donor in good health (CMV status not recorded). Some clones in this sample may be carry-over from other donors' samples.

This clonotype was picked up a small number of times. The genes are TRBV10-3 and TRBJ2-1; D might be TRBD1 or TRBD2, each matching 6 bases. In germline, CDR1 is ENHRY, CDR2 SYGVKD. Deletions cut 6 bases from V and 8 bases from J, with 11 bases between. The length of the CDR3 is 12 residues. The CDR3 nucleotides are TGTGCCATCAGCGGAAGGGGGGATGAGCAGTTCTTC. Its protein product is CAISGRGDEQFF.

This sequence joins TRBV7-8 and TRBJ2-7; D call uncertain. Germline V lookup: CDR1 SGHVS, CDR2 FQNEAQ. The CDR3 length is 12 residues. Trimming took off 6 bases at V and 9 bases at J, with 15 bases between the two ends. This chain's CDR3 is CASRANGHGQYF. For the CDR3, the DNA is TGTGCCAGCAGGGCTAATGGCCACGGGCAGTACTTC.

This clonotype appeared a few times. The chain recombines TRBV7-6 with TRBJ1-4; perhaps TRBD1 as D (5 bases). There are 17 residues in the CDR3. Trimming cost V 6 bases and J 5 bases, with 22 bases left between them. The germline V gene encodes CDR1 SGHVS and CDR2 FNYEAQ. CDR3: CASRGSGTDLGNEKLFF. In nucleotides, the CDR3 is TGTGCCAGCAGAGGATCCGGGACGGATCTAGGAAATGAAAAACTGTTTTTT.

V is TRBV2 and J is TRBJ2-7; D is undetermined. Germline V CDR1 and CDR2: SNHLY, FYNNEI. The length of the CDR3 is 11 residues. V lost 1 base and J 7 bases, leaving 5 bases between the germline ends. As DNA, the CDR3 is TGTGCCAGCAGTGAAGTTGGGGAGCAGTACTTC. Amino acids: CASSEVGEQYF.

This rearrangement joins TRBV15 to TRBJ1-2; D unresolved. The V gene's germline CDR1 is LNHNV and CDR2 YYDKDF (reference sequence). This CDR3 region has 14 residues. Trimming shortened V by 4 bases and J by 6 bases, and 15 bases separated the two germline ends. The CDR3 reads CATSTPGPANGYTF. Written as DNA, the CDR3 is TGTGCCACCAGCACGCCCGGACCCGCCAATGGCTACACCTTC.

The V and J genes are TRBV4-1 and TRBJ1-1; 11 positions match TRBD1. The CDR3 covers 17 residues. The junction had 4 bases not matched to a gene; V was cut back by 0 bases and J by 1 base. Germline lookup yields CDR1 MGHRA and CDR2 YSYEKL. CDR3 sequence reads: CASSQERTGGQNTEAFF. In DNA form, the CDR3 reads TGCGCCAGCAGCCAAGAACGGACAGGGGGCCAGAACACTGAAGCTTTCTTT.

V usage is TRBV13 and J usage is TRBJ2-2; D possibly corresponds to TRBD2 (6 bases). CDR3 length: 17 amino acids. V was cut by 5 bases and J by 4 bases, with 20 bases left in between. Germline V gene data show CDR1 as PRHDT and CDR2 as FYEKMQ (reference sequence). The CDR3 DNA reads as TGTGCCAGCAGCCCCCGGGGCAGCGGGCTTTCCACCGGGGAGCTGTTTTTT. This encodes CASSPRGSGLSTGELFF.

The chain recombines TRBV25-1 with TRBJ1-2; D gene ambiguous. The length of the CDR3 is 13 residues. CDR1 is MGHDK and CDR2 is SYGVNS in the germline V gene. Deletions cut 6 bases from V and 5 bases from J, with 13 bases between. This chain's CDR3 is CASSEDNLYGYTF. As DNA, the CDR3 is TGTGCCAGCAGCGAAGACAACCTGTATGGCTACACCTTC.

In its sample, this clonotype was seen a few times. This chain uses TRBV7-2 with TRBJ1-5, with D unresolved. Trimming left V 5 bases short and J 9 bases short, with 8 bases between. The germline V gene has CDR1 SGHTA and CDR2 FQGNSA. The CDR3 has 11 amino acids. The CDR3 region is CASSLTGPQHF. The CDR3 nucleotides read TGTGCCAGCAGCCTAACGGGGCCCCAGCATTTT.

V and J are TRBV12-3 or TRBV12-4 and TRBJ1-6; no clear D. V dropped 9 bases and J dropped 6 bases, with 12 bases sitting between them. The CDR3 length is 13 residues. CDR3 DNA: TGTGCCAGTTCCCGGGCCGGTAATTCACCCCTCCACTTT. Encoded protein: CASSRAGNSPLHF.

The V call is TRBV20-1, the J call TRBJ2-3; 7 nucleotides align to TRBD2. Germline CDR1 is DFQATT and CDR2 is SNEGSKA (reference sequence). The CDR3 extends over 15 amino acids. The V and J ends lost 4 bases and 2 bases, in that order; junction bases with no gene match: 9. DNA of the CDR3: TGCAGTGCTATTCCCGAAGGGACTAACACAGATACGCAGTATTTT. Protein: CSAIPEGTNTDTQYF.

The rearrangement links TRBV28 to TRBJ2-3, with TRBD1 matching over 8 bases. With 3 bases clipped from V and 2 bases from J, the junction kept 4 bases outside the gene matches. The CDR3 has 15 amino acids. The germline V gene has CDR1 MDHEN and CDR2 SYDVKM. CDR3 coding DNA: TGTGCCAGCAGTTTTGGGACAGGCCTCACAGATACGCAGTATTTT. Residues: CASSFGTGLTDTQYF.

This clonotype was observed a handful of times. This rearrangement joins TRBV7-2 to TRBJ1-2; D not certain. There are 17 residues in the CDR3. The germline V gene has CDR1 SGHTA and CDR2 FQGNSA. Deletions cut 1 base from V and 4 bases from J, with 19 bases between. The CDR3 sequence: CASSLELGSPLSYGYTF. The CDR3 DNA reads as TGTGCCAGCAGCTTAGAGCTCGGGTCTCCGCTAAGCTATGGCTACACCTTC. Full variable domain (remainder filled in from reference TRBV7-2 and TRBJ1-2): GAGVSQSPSNKVTEKGKDVELRCDPISGHTALYWYRQSLGQGLEFLIYFQGNSAPDKSGLPSDRFSAERTGGSVSTLTIQRTQQEDSAVYLCASSLELGSPLSYGYTFGSGTRLTVV.

This clonotype was seen a few times. The V gene is TRBV28, the J gene TRBJ2-6; D gene unclear. This CDR3 is 17 amino acids long. V was pared by 7 bases and J by 0 bases, with 16 bases between. Germline V gene data show CDR1 as MDHEN and CDR2 as SYDVKM. The CDR3 loop reads CASTLTDDGSGANVLTF. Written as DNA, the CDR3 is TGTGCCAGCACCTTGACTGATGACGGCTCTGGGGCCAACGTCCTGACTTTC.

A few counts support this clonotype. V usage is TRBV7-8 and J usage is TRBJ1-5, with D hard to call. V lost 5 bases and J 6 bases, leaving 8 bases between the germline ends. CDR3 length: 12 residues. In germline, CDR1 is SGHVS, CDR2 FQNEAQ. DNA of the CDR3: TGTGCCAGCAGCGATGTGGGTCAGCCCCAGCATTTT. It specifies CASSDVGQPQHF.

CDR3 region: CASSMTVYEQYF. The CDR3 DNA follows: TGTGCCAGCAGTATGACAGTTTACGAGCAGTACTTC. The chain uses TRBV12-3 or TRBV12-4 and TRBJ2-7, with a tentative D call TRBD1 (5 bases). The V gene lost 5 bases and the J gene lost 4 bases, with 9 bases spanning the gap. The CDR3 contains 12 residues.

This sequence joins TRBV27 and TRBJ1-2; D uncertain. The CDR3 runs to 15 residues. The germline V and J ends were trimmed by 4 bases and 4 bases, with 16 bases remaining between them. Germline lookup yields CDR1 MNHEY and CDR2 SMNVEV (reference sequence). The CDR3 region has the DNA TGTGCCAGCAGTTGGGGAAAGGGCAGGACCTATGGCTACACCTTC. Amino acid sequence: CASSWGKGRTYGYTF.

This clonotype was counted only a few times. The V gene is TRBV7-2, the J gene TRBJ1-4, with D tentatively TRBD1 (5 bases). The germline V and J ends were trimmed by 5 bases and 3 bases, with 16 bases remaining between them. Germline V gene sequence: CDR1 SGHTA, CDR2 FQGNSA. The CDR3 has 16 amino acids. CDR3 region: CASSRLLTASNEKLFF. The CDR3 bases are TGTGCCAGCAGCCGCCTGCTGACAGCCTCTAATGAAAAACTGTTTTTT.

The chain joins TRBV7-2 to TRBJ2-5; D might be TRBD1 (6 bases). The V end lost 5 bases, the J end lost 3 bases, and 19 bases lay between the germline ends. The CDR3 loop spans 16 amino acids. Germline loops: CDR1 SGHTA, CDR2 FQGNSA. CDR3 protein: CASSTPWAAGEETQYF. CDR3 nucleotides: TGTGCCAGCAGCACCCCCTGGGCCGCAGGGGAAGAGACCCAGTACTTC.

A few counts support this clonotype. This chain joins TRBV7-6 and TRBJ1-6, with D unclear. Germline loops: CDR1 SGHVS, CDR2 FNYEAQ. Between the trimmed V and J ends, which lost 1 base and 7 bases, there was a span of 17 bases. The CDR3 consists of 17 residues. CDR3 sequence reads: CASSLGSPHSRNSPLHF. The CDR3, as DNA: TGTGCCAGCAGCTTAGGTAGCCCCCACTCGAGGAATTCACCCCTCCACTTT.

The genes are TRBV28 and TRBJ1-1; D possibly corresponds to TRBD1 (6 bases). The CDR3 extends over 12 amino acids. Germline V gives CDR1 MDHEN, CDR2 SYDVKM. The V and J ends lost 8 bases and 6 bases respectively, with 13 bases between them. For the CDR3, the DNA is TGTGCCAGCGGAGGGGGGGAACCTGAAGCTTTCTTT. As protein: CASGGGEPEAFF. Full variable domain (remainder filled in from reference TRBV28 and TRBJ1-1): DVKVTQSSRYLVKRTGEKVFLECVQDMDHENMFWYRQDPGLGLRLIYFSYDVKMKEKGDIPEGYSVSREKKERFSLILESASTNQTSMYLCASGGGEPEAFFGQGTRLTVV.

In its sample, this clonotype was seen a few times. CDR3: CASSLSPGGGRTGELFF. The CDR3, as DNA: TGTGCCAGCAGTTTGTCTCCAGGGGGTGGAAGGACCGGGGAGCTGTTTTTT. The chain employs TRBV28 and TRBJ2-2, with 7 bases matching TRBD1. The CDR3 length is 17 residues. V lost 3 bases, J lost 5 bases, and 12 bases stayed unmatched. The germline V gene encodes CDR1 MDHEN and CDR2 SYDVKM. The variable domain in full, with the rest retrieved from reference TRBV28 and TRBJ2-2, is DVKVTQSSRYLVKRTGEKVFLECVQDMDHENMFWYRQDPGLGLRLIYFSYDVKMKEKGDIPEGYSVSREKKERFSLILESASTNQTSMYLCASSLSPGGGRTGELFFGEGSRLTVL.

The genes are TRBV15 and TRBJ2-3, with TRBD2 matching 8 bases. The CDR3 contains 18 residues. V lost 8 bases and J lost 2; bases outside the gene matches: 18. Germline values: CDR1 LNHNV, CDR2 YYDKDF (reference sequence). CDR3 bases: TGTGCCACCTCTACTGGGCGGGGGGACTTACTACCCACAGATACGCAGTATTTT. Residues: CATSTGRGDLLPTDTQYF.

This clonotype was observed many times. The genes are TRBV7-9 and TRBJ2-7, with 8 bases lining up with TRBD2. This CDR3 spans 15 amino acids. The V and J ends lost 5 bases and 5 bases, in that order; junction bases with no gene match: 11. CDR1 SEHNR and CDR2 FQNEAQ come from the germline V gene (reference sequence). CDR3 nucleotides: TGTGCCAGCAGCCTCGGGGGGGGTTCATCCCACGAGCAGTACTTC. This gives the protein CASSLGGGSSHEQYF.

On this clonotype: Possible read error: a much larger clone is one base away. The chain joins TRBV7-9 to TRBJ1-4; D unresolved. CDR3 length equals 16 residues. V lost 6 bases and J 0 bases, leaving 14 bases between the germline ends. Germline-derived CDR1 and CDR2 are SEHNR and FQNEAQ (reference sequence). CDR3 bases: TGTGCCAGCAGGTCCAACCGCCTCCCAACTAATGAAAAACTGTTTTTT. Translated, it gives CASRSNRLPTNEKLFF.

In its sample, this clonotype was seen a few times. The junction departs from germline at one end; a sequencing error may be responsible. This rearrangement joins TRBV12-3 or TRBV12-4 to TRBJ2-7; D tentatively fits TRBD1 or TRBD2 (5 bases each). CDR3 size: 14 residues. The CDR3 region has the DNA TGTACCAGCAGTTTCGGGGCAGACCACTACGAGCAGTACTTC. Translation: CTSSFGADHYEQYF.

This clonotype was recorded a few times. The chain uses TRBV7-6 and TRBJ1-1; 7 nucleotides align to TRBD1. This CDR3 is built from 20 residues. Germline CDR1 is SGHVS and CDR2 is FNYEAQ. The J segment lost 0 bases and the V segment lost 4 bases, leaving 20 bases of the junction unmatched. CDR3 in amino acids: CASSSSPPWEGARMNTEAFF. CDR3 DNA sequence: TGTGCCAGCAGCTCTTCTCCCCCCTGGGAGGGGGCGCGGATGAACACTGAAGCTTTCTTT.